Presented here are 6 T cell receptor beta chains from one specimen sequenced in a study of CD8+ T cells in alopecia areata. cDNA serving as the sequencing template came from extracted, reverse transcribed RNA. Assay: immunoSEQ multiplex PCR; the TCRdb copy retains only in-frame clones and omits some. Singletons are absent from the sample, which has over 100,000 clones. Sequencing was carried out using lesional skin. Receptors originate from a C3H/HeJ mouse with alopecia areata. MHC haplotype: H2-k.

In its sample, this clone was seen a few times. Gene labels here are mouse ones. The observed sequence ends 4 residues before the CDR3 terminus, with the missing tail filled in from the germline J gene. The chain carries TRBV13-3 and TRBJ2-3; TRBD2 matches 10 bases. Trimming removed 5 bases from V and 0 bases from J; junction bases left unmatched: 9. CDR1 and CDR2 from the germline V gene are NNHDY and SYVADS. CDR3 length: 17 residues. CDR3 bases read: TGTGCCAGCAGGGATTGGGGACTGGGGACTAGTGCAGAA. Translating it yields CASRDWGLGTSAE. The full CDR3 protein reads CASRDWGLGTSAETLYF.

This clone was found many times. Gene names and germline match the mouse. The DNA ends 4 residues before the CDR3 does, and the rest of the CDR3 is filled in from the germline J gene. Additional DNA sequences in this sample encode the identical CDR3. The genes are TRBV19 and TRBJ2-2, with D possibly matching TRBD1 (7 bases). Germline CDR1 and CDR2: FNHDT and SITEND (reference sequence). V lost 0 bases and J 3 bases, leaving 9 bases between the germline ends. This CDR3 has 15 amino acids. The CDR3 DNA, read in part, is TGTGCCAGCAGTATAGAGGGGGCGGACACCGGG. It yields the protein CASSIEGADTG. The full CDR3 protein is CASSIEGADTGQLYF.

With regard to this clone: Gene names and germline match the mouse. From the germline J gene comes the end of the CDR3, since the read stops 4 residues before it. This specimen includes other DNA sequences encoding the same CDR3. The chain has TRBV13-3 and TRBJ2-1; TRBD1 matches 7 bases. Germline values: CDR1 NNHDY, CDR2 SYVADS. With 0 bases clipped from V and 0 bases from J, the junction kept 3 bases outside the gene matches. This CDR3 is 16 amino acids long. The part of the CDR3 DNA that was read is TGTGCCAGCAGTGATGCTGGACAGGTTAACTATGCT. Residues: CASSDAGQVNYA. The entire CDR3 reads CASSDAGQVNYAEQFF.

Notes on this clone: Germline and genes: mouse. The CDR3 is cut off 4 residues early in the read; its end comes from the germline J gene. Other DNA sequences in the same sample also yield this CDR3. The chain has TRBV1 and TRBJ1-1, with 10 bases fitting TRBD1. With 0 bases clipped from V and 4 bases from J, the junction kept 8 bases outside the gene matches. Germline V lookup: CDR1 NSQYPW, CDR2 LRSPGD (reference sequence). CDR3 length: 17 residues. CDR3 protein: CTCSADLDRGRGTEVFF. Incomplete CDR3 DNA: TGCACCTGCAGTGCAGATCTCGACAGGGGGCGCGGCACA.

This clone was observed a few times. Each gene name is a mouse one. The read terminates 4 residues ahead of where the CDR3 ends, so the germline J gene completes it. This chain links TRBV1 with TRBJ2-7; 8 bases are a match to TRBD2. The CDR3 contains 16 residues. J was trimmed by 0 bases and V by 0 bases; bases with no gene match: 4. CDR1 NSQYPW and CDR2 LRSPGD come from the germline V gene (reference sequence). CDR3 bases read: TGCACCTGCAGTGCAGACACTGGGGGTAGCTCCTAT. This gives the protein CTCSADTGGSSY. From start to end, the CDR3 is CTCSADTGGSSYEQYF.

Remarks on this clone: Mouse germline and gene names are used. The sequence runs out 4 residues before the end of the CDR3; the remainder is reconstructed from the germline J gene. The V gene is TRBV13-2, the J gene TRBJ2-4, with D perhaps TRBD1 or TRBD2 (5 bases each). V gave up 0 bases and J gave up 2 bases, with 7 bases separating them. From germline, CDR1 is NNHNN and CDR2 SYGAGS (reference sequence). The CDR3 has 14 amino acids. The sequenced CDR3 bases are TGTGCCAGCGGTGATGGGGGGTCTCAAAAC. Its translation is CASGDGGSQN. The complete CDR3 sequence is CASGDGGSQNTLYF.